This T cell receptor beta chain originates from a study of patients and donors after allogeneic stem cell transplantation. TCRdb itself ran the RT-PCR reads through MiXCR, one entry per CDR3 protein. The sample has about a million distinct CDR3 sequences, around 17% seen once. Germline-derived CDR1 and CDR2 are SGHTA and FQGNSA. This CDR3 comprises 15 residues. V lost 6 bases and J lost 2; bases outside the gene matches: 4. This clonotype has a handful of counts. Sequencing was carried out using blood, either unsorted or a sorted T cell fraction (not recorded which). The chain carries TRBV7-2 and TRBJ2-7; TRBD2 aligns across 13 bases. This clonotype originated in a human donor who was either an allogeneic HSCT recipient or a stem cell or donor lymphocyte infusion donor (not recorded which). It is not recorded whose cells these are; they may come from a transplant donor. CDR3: CASSIGTSGTYEQYF. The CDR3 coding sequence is TGTGCCAGCAGTATCGGGACTAGCGGGACCTACGAGCAGTACTTC.